This is a list of T cell receptor beta chains from one sample in a study of metastatic and nonmetastatic thyroid tumors. TCRdb re-called clones via MiXCR from the PCR reads. The table records under 55,000 clones, around a sixth of them present only once. The sample comprised blood. The receptor set was obtained from a female donor with papillary thyroid cancer or a benign thyroid nodule (not recorded which). Some clones in this sample may be carry-over from other donors' samples. The CDR3 runs from the conserved cysteine through the conserved F or W. The D gene is left open where the match is weak. Some rows have no size entry. The others give once, few or many, or a class for an expanded clone.

clone_size	v_call	j_call	d_call	cdr3_nt	cdr3_aa
-	TRBV3-1	TRBJ1-5	-	TGTGCCAGCAGCCATGGGCCTAATCAGCCCCAGCATTTT	CASSHGPNQPQHF
-	TRBV5-1	TRBJ2-7	TRBD2	TGCGCCAGCAGCTTGATGGCCAGCGGGAGGGCCTACGAGCAGTACTTC	CASSLMASGRAYEQYF
once	TRBV20-1	TRBJ1-6	TRBD1	TGCAGTGCTGGACAGGGGGCTAACTATAATTCACCCCTCCACTTT	CSAGQGANYNSPLHF
medium-sized	TRBV6-2/TRBV6-3	TRBJ2-1	TRBD2	TGTGCCAGCAGTTCTCGACTAGCGGGAGGGAATGAGCAGTTCTTC	CASSSRLAGGNEQFF
many	TRBV19	TRBJ2-1	TRBD2	TGTGCCAGTAGGGGACTGGGACTAGCGGAAGGTACCTACAATGAGCAGTTCTTC	CASRGLGLAEGTYNEQFF
-	TRBV12-3/TRBV12-4	TRBJ2-1	TRBD1	TGTGCCAGCGTTCGCAGGGAGTCCATACAGGGGAATGAGCAGTTCTTC	CASVRRESIQGNEQFF
many	TRBV28	TRBJ2-1	TRBD2	TGTGCCAGCCCTAGCGGGAGAGGGGAGCAGTTCTTC	CASPSGRGEQFF
many	TRBV10-2	TRBJ1-5	-	TGCGCCACCAGGGGAGGGAAGGATCAGCCCCAGCATTTT	CATRGGKDQPQHF
many	TRBV27	TRBJ2-6	-	TGTGCCAGCAAGGATCGGGCCATGAGCTCTGGGGCCAACGTCCTGACTTTC	CASKDRAMSSGANVLTF
few	TRBV28	TRBJ1-2	-	TGTGCCTGCAGTCAGACAGGTACTCTCCGCTACACCTTC	CACSQTGTLRYTF
many	TRBV28	TRBJ1-5	-	TGTGCCAGCAGTAACCAGGGTTGGAATCAGCCCCAGCATTTT	CASSNQGWNQPQHF
many	TRBV19	TRBJ2-1	-	TGTGCCAGTAGTGCAGGGACTCGATCCTACAATGAGCAGTTCTTC	CASSAGTRSYNEQFF
many	TRBV2	TRBJ2-5	TRBD2	TGTGCCAGCAGTGAGGTTAGCGGGAAAGGGGAGACCCAGTACTTC	CASSEVSGKGETQYF
many	TRBV9	TRBJ2-7	-	TGTGCCAGCAGCGTAGGCGAATCAGGTGAGCAGTACTTC	CASSVGESGEQYF
many	TRBV28	TRBJ1-2	-	TGTGCCAGCAGTTTAGGTGGAGGGGGAAGGTATGGCTACACCTTC	CASSLGGGGRYGYTF
many	TRBV7-2	TRBJ2-1	-	TGTGCCAGCAGCCTAAACTACAATGAGCAGTTCTTC	CASSLNYNEQFF
medium-sized	TRBV6-1	TRBJ1-2	-	TGTGCCAGCAGTTCCCCAACAGCTAACTATGGCTACACCTTC	CASSSPTANYGYTF
few	TRBV12-3/TRBV12-4	TRBJ1-4	TRBD1	TGTGCAACAGGGGTTTCGCCAACTAATGAAAAACTGTTTTTT	CATGVSPTNEKLFF
many	TRBV5-1	TRBJ2-4	-	TGCGCCAGCAGCACCGGTGAAGGAAACATTCAGTACTTC	CASSTGEGNIQYF
-	TRBV30	TRBJ1-5	-	TGTGCCTGGAATACGGGGTCCCAGCCCCAGCATTTT	CAWNTGSQPQHF
few	TRBV6-1	TRBJ2-3	-	TGTGCCAGCAGTGGTTTCTTCCTCACAGATACGCAGTATTTT	CASSGFFLTDTQYF
-	TRBV6-1	TRBJ2-7	TRBD1	TGTGCCAGCAGATTTCCGGGACAGTCTTACGAGCAGTACTTC	CASRFPGQSYEQYF
-	TRBV4-1	TRBJ2-7	-	TGCGCCAGCAGCCAGGCTCCCCCGGGGCTCAACGAGCAGTACTTC	CASSQAPPGLNEQYF
-	TRBV3-1	TRBJ2-3	-	TGTGCCAGCAGCCAAGGGGTCCTTAGGACTGAAGATACGCAGTATTTT	CASSQGVLRTEDTQYF
few	TRBV12-3/TRBV12-4	TRBJ2-7	-	TGTGCCAGCAGCAAAAACCTGGGGGAGCAGTACTTC	CASSKNLGEQYF
many	TRBV18	TRBJ2-7	TRBD2	TGTGCCAGCTCACCAAGGACTAGCGGGACCAGCTCCTACGAGCAGTACTTC	CASSPRTSGTSSYEQYF
many	TRBV6-1	TRBJ1-1	TRBD1	TGTGCCAGCAGTCCGGGGACAGGTAGATTGAACACTGAAGCTTTCTTT	CASSPGTGRLNTEAFF
-	TRBV28	TRBJ1-2	TRBD1	TGTGCCAGCAGTTTACCCGGGGGACAGGGTGTTTGGTACACCTTC	CASSLPGGQGVWYTF
many	TRBV19	TRBJ2-1	-	TGTGCCAGTAGTATAGTCGTAAATGAGCAGTTCTTC	CASSIVVNEQFF
many	TRBV11-1	TRBJ2-2	TRBD1	TGTGCCAGCTCCAGTGTAAGGACAGGGGAGTCCGGGGAGCTGTTTTTT	CASSSVRTGESGELFF
many	TRBV10-2	TRBJ2-3	-	TGCGCCAGCCTTCCAAGGGGGGCGGGTCGCACAGATACGCAGTATTTT	CASLPRGAGRTDTQYF
many	TRBV27	TRBJ1-1	-	TGTGCCAGCAGTTTATACAGGCGGACTGAAGCTTTCTTT	CASSLYRRTEAFF
many	TRBV20-1	TRBJ1-5	TRBD1	TGCAGTGCTACACAGGGGGGCAATCAGCCCCAGCATTTT	CSATQGGNQPQHF
many	TRBV7-2	TRBJ1-5	-	TGTGCCAGCAGCTTTGGAGGACAGAAGAATCAGCCCCAGCATTTT	CASSFGGQKNQPQHF
medium-sized	TRBV6-1	TRBJ2-7	-	TGTGCCAGCAGTGAAGGGGCAGGGGTCGAGCAGTACTTC	CASSEGAGVEQYF
-	TRBV12-3/TRBV12-4	TRBJ1-2	-	TGTGCCAGCAGTTTGGGGGCCCGGGGGGGCCACACATTC	CASSLGARGGHTF
many	TRBV10-1	TRBJ2-2	TRBD2	TGCGCCAGCAGTGGGACTAGCGATGCCGGGGAGCTGTTTTTT	CASSGTSDAGELFF
few	TRBV6-8	TRBJ2-7	-	TGTGCCAGCAGTTCGTACGCCAGCGGCGGGTACGAGCAGTACTTC	CASSSYASGGYEQYF
many	TRBV19	TRBJ2-1	TRBD2	TGTGCCAGTAGTATAGAGGGACTAGCGGGTATTATGAATGAGCAGTTCTTC	CASSIEGLAGIMNEQFF
-	TRBV11-2	TRBJ2-1	-	TGTGCCAGCAGCGGGGGCGGGACAAGCTCCTACAATGAGCAGTTCTTC	CASSGGGTSSYNEQFF
many	TRBV27	TRBJ1-5	TRBD1	TGTGCCAGCAGTTTTACAGGGGCTCAGCCCCAGCATTTT	CASSFTGAQPQHF
few	TRBV12-5	TRBJ2-2	-	TGTGCTAGTGGCTCTCAAGGAGGCGTCCCCGGTGAGCTGTTTTTT	CASGSQGGVPGELFF
many	TRBV19	TRBJ2-6	TRBD1	TGTGCCAGTAGTAAACCCCAGACAGGGGTTGGGGCCAACGTCCTGACTTTC	CASSKPQTGVGANVLTF
many	TRBV7-2	TRBJ1-2	-	TGTGCCAGCAGCTCCAGTCACGGGGGCTACACCTTC	CASSSSHGGYTF
many	TRBV2	TRBJ2-7	-	TGTGCCAGCAGACCGGTCGGGGCCCCACGGACCTACGAGCAGTACTTC	CASRPVGAPRTYEQYF
many	TRBV4-1	TRBJ2-7	-	TGCGCCAGCAGCCAAGTCTACGGGAGCTCCTACGAGCAGTACTTC	CASSQVYGSSYEQYF
many	TRBV25-1	TRBJ2-1	-	TGTGCCAGCAGAAGCAGCAATGAGCAGTTCTTC	CASRSSNEQFF
few	TRBV6-5	TRBJ1-2	-	TGTGCCAGCAGTTTACAGGTTGACTATGGCTACAAATTC	CASSLQVDYGYKF
many	TRBV27	TRBJ2-5	-	TGTGCCAGCAGTTTGGGTGCGAGTGACGAAGAGACCCAGTACTTC	CASSLGASDEETQYF
many	TRBV28	TRBJ2-3	TRBD1	TGTGCCAGCAGAGGACAGGGTTCAGATACGCAGTATTTT	CASRGQGSDTQYF
many	TRBV5-6	TRBJ2-4	-	TGTGCCAGCAGCGAGGGGGACATTCAGTACTTC	CASSEGDIQYF
-	TRBV20-1	TRBJ2-3	-	TGCAGTGCTATAGACTTCATGGGGGACACAGATACGCAGTATTTT	CSAIDFMGDTDTQYF
many	TRBV29-1	TRBJ2-7	-	TGCAGCGTTGGAGGGCTCTCCTCCGAGCAGTACTTC	CSVGGLSSEQYF
many	TRBV7-9	TRBJ2-7	TRBD1	TGTGCCAGCAGCCAGGACAGGGCACCCTGGGCGCAGTACTTC	CASSQDRAPWAQYF
many	TRBV12-3/TRBV12-4	TRBJ1-1	-	TGTGCCAGCAGCAATCGGGGCATGGGGACTGAAGCTTTCTTT	CASSNRGMGTEAFF
many	TRBV6-6	TRBJ2-1	TRBD2	TGTGCCAGCAGTTACTCGGGTCTAGCGGGAGCCTACAATGAGCAGTTCTTC	CASSYSGLAGAYNEQFF
many	TRBV7-9	TRBJ1-2	TRBD1	TGTGCCAGCACCCCCGAGGCAGGGGGGAATGGCTACACCTTC	CASTPEAGGNGYTF
many	TRBV7-9	TRBJ2-3	TRBD2	TGTGCCAGCGTACGGGGGGGACCAGATACGCAGTATTTT	CASVRGGPDTQYF
many	TRBV15	TRBJ2-5	TRBD1	TGTGCCACCAGCGGCCGAGGACAGGCAGGGGAGACCCAGTACTTC	CATSGRGQAGETQYF
many	TRBV5-1	TRBJ2-2	-	TGCGCCAGCAGCTTGACAGGGTCGAACACCGGGGAGCTGTTTTTT	CASSLTGSNTGELFF